This is a list of T cell receptor beta chains from one sample in a study of T cells in Graves' hyperthyroidism and ophthalmopathy. TCRdb re-called the multiplex PCR reads with MiXCR, one entry per CDR3 protein. This table has about 570,000 distinct CDR3 sequences, 14% appearing once. Sequenced: blood. All receptors derive from a middle-aged woman with Graves' hyperthyroidism. CDR3s include the opening cysteine and the closing phenylalanine or tryptophan. The order of the fields is J gene, V gene, CDR3 protein.

j_call: TRBJ2-5; v_call: TRBV18; cdr3_aa: CASSSIAGSMGETQYF
j_call: TRBJ1-1; v_call: TRBV2; cdr3_aa: CASNPVVGNTEAFF
j_call: TRBJ1-6; v_call: TRBV7-2; cdr3_aa: CASSGRDSILHF
j_call: TRBJ2-3; v_call: TRBV20-1; cdr3_aa: CSAILPSGRANTQYF
j_call: TRBJ1-1; v_call: TRBV3-1; cdr3_aa: CASSHSDTGTVNTEAFF
j_call: TRBJ1-1; v_call: TRBV28; cdr3_aa: CASSSYPMNTEAFF
j_call: TRBJ2-1; v_call: TRBV18; cdr3_aa: CASSPSTSGRGNEQFF
j_call: TRBJ2-7; v_call: TRBV6-2/TRBV6-3; cdr3_aa: CASSYSSGRNYEQYF
j_call: TRBJ1-4; v_call: TRBV3-1; cdr3_aa: CASSQGGTTNEKLFF
j_call: TRBJ2-1; v_call: TRBV29-1; cdr3_aa: CSVHRGRSEQFF
j_call: TRBJ2-1; v_call: TRBV6-1; cdr3_aa: CASRPPGSGEGNEQFF
j_call: TRBJ1-2; v_call: TRBV7-3; cdr3_aa: CASSPGAGAGYTF
j_call: TRBJ1-2; v_call: TRBV5-1; cdr3_aa: CASARQGLDYGYTF
j_call: TRBJ2-7; v_call: TRBV18; cdr3_aa: CASSPPAGNAYEQYF
j_call: TRBJ2-7; v_call: TRBV5-1; cdr3_aa: CASSFGAGEGTYEQYF
j_call: TRBJ2-7; v_call: TRBV15; cdr3_aa: CATSRDFMGVGQYF
j_call: TRBJ2-7; v_call: TRBV6-1; cdr3_aa: CASTTGGGDGEQYF
j_call: TRBJ2-3; v_call: TRBV20-1; cdr3_aa: CSARRSLSLAGLTDTQYF
j_call: TRBJ1-1; v_call: TRBV6-1; cdr3_aa: CASSDPVGGGTEAFF
j_call: TRBJ2-2; v_call: TRBV28; cdr3_aa: CASSFAAGNTGELFF
j_call: TRBJ1-5; v_call: TRBV3-1; cdr3_aa: CASSPTSYNQPQHF
j_call: TRBJ2-7; v_call: TRBV24-1; cdr3_aa: CATSDSGFVSEQYF
j_call: TRBJ2-7; v_call: TRBV6-2/TRBV6-3; cdr3_aa: CASSDGQGAFYEQYF
j_call: TRBJ2-7; v_call: TRBV10-3; cdr3_aa: CAIKDLSGSLYEQYF
j_call: TRBJ1-1; v_call: TRBV12-3/TRBV12-4; cdr3_aa: CASTMGQGGEAFF
j_call: TRBJ1-4; v_call: TRBV5-1; cdr3_aa: CASSFGRGNEKLFF
j_call: TRBJ2-1; v_call: TRBV27; cdr3_aa: CASSVSLAGAYNEQFF
j_call: TRBJ2-1; v_call: TRBV19; cdr3_aa: CASSIGWRGRSSSNEQFF
j_call: TRBJ2-1; v_call: TRBV29-1; cdr3_aa: CSSRQGERSYNEQFF
j_call: TRBJ1-4; v_call: TRBV30; cdr3_aa: CASYRGENEKLFF